Included here is one TCR beta chain sequence, with context. Antigen specificity is unknown. CD45RO negativity and positive selection for CCR7 defined naive CD8 cells, a population that excluded terminally differentiated effector memory CD45RA+ cells. An even split of each subset's genomic DNA across several immunoSEQ plates was performed. Assay: immunoSEQ multiplex PCR; the TCRdb copy retains only in-frame clones and omits some. The sample lists about 2 million clones, about 95% occurring once. The CDR3 is 21 amino acids. The V and J ends lost 5 bases and 6 bases, in that order; junction bases with no gene match: 25. The germline V gene has CDR1 LNHDA and CDR2 SQIVND (reference sequence). The source of the sample is a study of shared clonotypes between healthy human individuals. Looking at the study overall: CD4 naive and CD4 memory each took three plates per donor, while CD8 naive took two and CD8 memory one.

General study results and limits: Against clonotypes common to all four donors, non-shared ones had lower generation probabilities.

This TCR came from a man in his late teens or twenties in good health. The chain couples TRBV19 to TRBJ2-7, with TRBD2 matching 13 bases. The specimen was naive CD8+ T cells sorted from blood. CDR3 in amino acids: CASSLRPTGLAGAGVRGEQYF. As DNA, the CDR3 is TGTGCCAGTAGTCTACGACCGACCGGACTAGCGGGAGCCGGGGTGAGGGGCGAGCAGTACTTC. Looking up the rest from reference TRBV19 and TRBJ2-7 gives the full variable domain: DGGITQSPKYLFRKEGQNVTLSCEQNLNHDAMYWYRQDPGQGLRLIYYSQIVNDFQKGDIAEGYSVSREKKESFPLTVTSAQKNPTAFYLCASSLRPTGLAGAGVRGEQYFGPGTRLTVT.